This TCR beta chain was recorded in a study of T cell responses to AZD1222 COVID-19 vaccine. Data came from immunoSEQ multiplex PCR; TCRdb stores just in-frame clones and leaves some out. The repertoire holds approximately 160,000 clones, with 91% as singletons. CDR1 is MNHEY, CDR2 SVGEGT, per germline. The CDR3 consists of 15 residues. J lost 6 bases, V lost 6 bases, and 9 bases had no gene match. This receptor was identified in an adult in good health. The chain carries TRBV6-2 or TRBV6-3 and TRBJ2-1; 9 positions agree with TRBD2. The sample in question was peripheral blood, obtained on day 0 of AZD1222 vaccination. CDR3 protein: CASRYGLANFNEQFF. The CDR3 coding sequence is TGTGCCAGCAGATACGGACTAGCGAATTTCAATGAGCAGTTCTTC.